This is a list of T cell receptor beta chains from one sample in a study of shared clonotypes between healthy human individuals. This table comes from immunoSEQ multiplex PCR, and its TCRdb copy is limited to in-frame clones, with some not included. The sample yields about 600,000 clones, 95% to 96% seen once. Source material: naive CD8+ T cells sorted from blood. These receptors all come from a woman aged 25 to 45 in good health. Each CDR3 is given with its conserved first and last residue. The D gene is left open where the match is weak. Only some rows state a clone size, as once, few, many or a class for expanded clones.

TGTGCCAGCAGCCCGGTTGGATATGGGGCCCAAGAGACCCAGTACTTC CASSPVGYGAQETQYF TRBV14 NA TRBJ2-5 NA
TGTGCCAGCAGCATGGACGTCCCAGCCACTGAAGCTTTCTTT CASSMDVPATEAFF TRBV7-9 NA TRBJ1-1 few
TGTGCCAGCAGCCAAGATGGGGAGGGGGCAAACAATGAAGCTTTCTTT CASSQDGEGANNEAFF TRBV14 TRBD1 TRBJ1-1 once
TGTGCCAGCAGCTTAGGTGGGGTTGAGACCCAGTACTTC CASSLGGVETQYF TRBV7-9 NA TRBJ2-5 NA
TGTGCCAACCTTATACCGCAGGGATCTAGCACAGATACGCAGTATTTT CANLIPQGSSTDTQYF TRBV27 NA TRBJ2-3 NA
TGTGCCATCAGTGGGAGTGAGTGGACTGAAGCTTTCTTT CAISGSEWTEAFF TRBV10-3 NA TRBJ1-1 NA
TGTGCCAGTAGTATTATCCTTTATAGCAATCAGCCCCAGCATTTT CASSIILYSNQPQHF TRBV19 NA TRBJ1-5 NA
TGTGCCAGCATTCTAACGGGCTATGGCTACACCTTC CASILTGYGYTF TRBV7-9 NA TRBJ1-2 NA
TGTGCCAGCAGTTATCGATCAGCGGGACCCTACGGTGAGCAGTTCTTC CASSYRSAGPYGEQFF TRBV27 TRBD2 TRBJ2-1 NA
TGTGCCAGCAGCCACTCCTACGAGCAGTACTTC CASSHSYEQYF TRBV28 NA TRBJ2-7 NA
TGTGCCAGTAACTCCTGGGGGGGGTCCTACAATGAGCAGTTCTTC CASNSWGGSYNEQFF TRBV19 TRBD2 TRBJ2-1 NA
TGTGCCAGCAGCGAAGACAGGGGGAACACTGAAGCTTTCTTT CASSEDRGNTEAFF TRBV5-6 TRBD1 TRBJ1-1 NA
TGTGCCAGCAGCTTAGATACTCGTAGGGGCAATGAGCAGTTCTTC CASSLDTRRGNEQFF TRBV11-3 NA TRBJ2-1 NA
TGTGCCAGCAGTTCAGGGATGGGGAACTATGGCTACACCTTC CASSSGMGNYGYTF TRBV28 NA TRBJ1-2 NA
TGTGCCAGCAGTTACTCCGGGACAGCCTACAATGAGCAGTTCTTC CASSYSGTAYNEQFF TRBV6-5 TRBD1 TRBJ2-1 NA
TGTGCCAGTAAAGAGGGACTAGCGGGAGGTTACACCGGGGAGCTGTTTTTT CASKEGLAGGYTGELFF TRBV19 TRBD2 TRBJ2-2 NA
TGCGCCAGCAGCCAAGATAGGAACAGGGACGCGGCTGGCTACACCTTC CASSQDRNRDAAGYTF TRBV4-1 NA TRBJ1-2 NA
TGTGCCTGGAGCCCAGGCCTCTCTGGAAACACCATATATTTT CAWSPGLSGNTIYF TRBV30 NA TRBJ1-3 few
TGTGCCAGTAGTCCAGGACTGGTTGGACAGGGACTAGCGGGATTCTATGAGCAGTTCTTC CASSPGLVGQGLAGFYEQFF TRBV19 TRBD2 TRBJ2-1 NA
TGTGCCAGCAGGTTACTAGCGGGAGATCCCTACGAGCAGTACTTC CASRLLAGDPYEQYF TRBV27 TRBD2 TRBJ2-7 NA
TGTGCCAGCAGCCTCACTGGGGCCTTAGCGGACCTCCGCAGAGACCAGTACTTC CASSLTGALADLRRDQYF TRBV7-2 NA TRBJ2-5 NA
TGTGCCAGTCTTATCCGGGAGTCGTACAATGAGCAGTTCTTC CASLIRESYNEQFF TRBV19 NA TRBJ2-1 NA
TGTGCCAGTAGTATTTGGACAGGGGTTAACGAGCAGTACTTC CASSIWTGVNEQYF TRBV19 TRBD1 TRBJ2-7 NA
TGTGCCAGCAGTTCAGAGGCGGGGTGGACCGGGGAGCTGTTTTTT CASSSEAGWTGELFF TRBV7-9 NA TRBJ2-2 NA
TGTGCCAGCACCTCTACGGGACTAGCGGGATTTAACACCGGGGAGCTGTTTTTT CASTSTGLAGFNTGELFF TRBV16 TRBD2 TRBJ2-2 NA
TGTGCCAGCAGTGATCGACAGGACAATGAGCAGTTCTTC CASSDRQDNEQFF TRBV2 NA TRBJ2-1 NA
TGTGCCAGTAGTTCGGGGGTAGGTGCTTACGAGCAGTACTTC CASSSGVGAYEQYF TRBV19 NA TRBJ2-7 NA
TGCGCCAGCAGACCGAAGGGGACCCACCCTGGCGGGCTGTTTTTT CASRPKGTHPGGLFF TRBV5-1 NA TRBJ2-2 NA
TGTGCCAGTACAAATGGGGCAGGGGGTAGTACTGAAGCTTTCTTT CASTNGAGGSTEAFF TRBV19 TRBD1 TRBJ1-1 NA
TGTGCCAGTAGTCTGGCGCCGACTGAACGGACTAGGGGCGATGAGCAGTTCTTC CASSLAPTERTRGDEQFF TRBV19 TRBD2 TRBJ2-1 NA
TGTGCCAGCAGCTTAGCTAGCGGGGCTTACGAGCAGTACTTC CASSLASGAYEQYF TRBV7-6 TRBD2 TRBJ2-7 NA
TGTGCCAGCAGCTTAGCGCGCAGGGGAACCTACGAGCAGTACTTC CASSLARRGTYEQYF TRBV7-9 NA TRBJ2-7 NA
TGCAGCGTTGTGGGGACAGGGCTCACCGGGGAGCTGTTTTTT CSVVGTGLTGELFF TRBV29-1 TRBD1 TRBJ2-2 NA
TGTGCCAGCAGTATGGGGGCAACTAATGAAAAACTGTTTTTT CASSMGATNEKLFF TRBV6-1 NA TRBJ1-4 NA
TGTGCCAGCAGCCCGGGACTAGCGGGTGGTTACGAGCAGTACTTC CASSPGLAGGYEQYF TRBV6-5 TRBD2 TRBJ2-7 NA